The clone carrying this T cell receptor (beta chain) was seen repeatedly, ten times or more. Its target is not known. These data belong to a study of CD8 T cells in ankylosing spondylitis. Study conclusions and caveats: Ankylosing spondylitis blood seemed to carry a telltale TCR beta motif made of roughly 8 highly homologous variants. Reports of some motif variants in reactive arthritis synovial fluid and blood predate this one. The study looked at matched synovial fluid samples from ankylosing spondylitis patients. Disease-linked clones were reported to be significantly enriched there.

In making TCR beta libraries, quantitative 5'-RACE with molecular barcodes was used. TCRdb ran MiXCR on the 5' RACE reads and lists one entry per CDR3 protein. Of 250,000 to 350,000 distinct CDR3 sequences detected, roughly 8% appear once; the ten largest clones hold approximately 15%. J was trimmed by 3 bases and V by 3 bases; bases with no gene match: 4. CDR1 and CDR2 from the germline V gene are MNHNS and SASEGT. This CDR3 contains 14 residues. The chain carries TRBV6-1 and TRBJ1-1; 7 bases agree with TRBD1. What was sequenced was blood, either unsorted or a sorted T cell fraction (not recorded which). This TCR was recovered from a male donor with ankylosing spondylitis. The CDR3 loop reads CASSEVGQDTEAFF. CDR3 coding DNA: TGTGCCAGCAGTGAGGTCGGACAGGACACTGAAGCTTTCTTT.